The 2 T cell receptor beta chains reported below all come from one sample, sequenced in a study of shared clonotypes between healthy human individuals. The assay was immunoSEQ multiplex PCR, and TCRdb's table has in-frame clones only and misses some. The sample has around 2.5 million clones, roughly 93% seen once. Source material: naive CD4+ T cells from PBMCs. Regarding subset: CD45RA+ positively selected. These receptors were obtained from a man aged 18 to 29 in good health. Some clones in this sample may be carry-over from other donors' samples.

The chain links TRBV29-1 to TRBJ1-3; D not certain. V lost 3 bases to trimming and J lost 3 bases, with 12 bases between them. The CDR3 spans 14 residues. Germline values: CDR1 SQVTM, CDR2 ANQGSEA. CDR3 protein: CSVDGESGGNTIYF. The CDR3 DNA sequence: TGCAGCGTTGATGGGGAGTCGGGTGGAAACACCATATATTTT.

V gene TRBV28 combines with J gene TRBJ1-1, with 7 positions matching TRBD1. V lost 4 bases, J lost 4 bases, and 15 bases stayed unmatched. This CDR3 has 17 residues. Germline CDR1 MDHEN, CDR2 SYDVKM. The CDR3 sequence: CASSSLGEGTVLTEAFF. DNA for the CDR3: TGTGCCAGCAGTTCATTAGGAGAAGGGACAGTTCTCACTGAAGCTTTCTTT.